These T cell receptor beta chains were read from a single sample in a study of T cells of healthy individuals. From the 5' RACE reads, TCRdb called clonotypes with MiXCR, one entry per CDR3 protein. Among 45,000 to 60,000 distinct CDR3 sequences listed, about 15% were seen once. Source of these receptors: a human donor in good health. The CDR3 runs from the conserved cysteine through the conserved F or W. Fields, in order: V gene, CDR3 protein.

TRBV12-3/TRBV12-4,CASSLGSLPGNTIYF
TRBV27,CASSLRGAGDTQYF
TRBV19,CASSIGAWAEAFF
TRBV28,CASSLNLSRDRGPNSPLHF
TRBV20-1,CSARRLAGDEQYF
TRBV20-1,CSFKRDTQYF
TRBV4-1,CASSQEGVNQETQYF
TRBV20-1,CSASTLGPSYEQYF
TRBV12-3/TRBV12-4,CASSLDSRGGYTF
TRBV24-1,CATRGGEQYF
TRBV7-2,CASSLQGQGVSNQPQHF
TRBV19,CASSNRWDGYNF
TRBV9,CASTKQGNDGYTF
TRBV18,CASSFLQGAEAFF
TRBV7-1,CASSSAGARETQYF
TRBV5-5,CASSFRTGGLPYEQYF
TRBV12-3/TRBV12-4,CASSGTRPEAFF
TRBV20-1,CSARGGTVPINEQYF
TRBV6-2/TRBV6-3,CASSFSLLRSGYGYTF
TRBV29-1,CSVEGASGRGDIQYF
TRBV30,CAWRGHGYTF
TRBV7-2,CASSFRDRFNPLHF